These T cell receptor beta chains were read from a single sample in a study of T cell repertoires in cytomegalovirus infection. No antigen is known for these receptors. TCRdb reanalysed the reads using MiXCR and keeps one entry per CDR3 protein. The top ten clones hold approximately 12% of a sample with about 310,000 distinct CDR3 sequences, roughly 25% of them seen once. Material: cultured PBMCs, obtained from culture after CMV antigen stimulation. These receptors all come from a human donor in good health (CMV status not recorded). Some clones in this sample may be carry-over from other donors' samples. Both conserved end residues are part of each CDR3. D genes are given only for firm matches. Not all rows give a size; the values are once, few, many and, for expanded clones, a class.

cdr3_aa	cdr3_nt	d_call	v_call	j_call	cdr3_length	clone_size
CASSPGIQNTEAFF	TGTGCCAGCTCACCAGGCATCCAGAACACTGAAGCTTTCTTT	NA	TRBV18	TRBJ1-1	14	once
CASSIWNSGSRETQYF	TGTGCCAGTAGTATTTGGAATAGCGGGAGTCGGGAGACCCAGTACTTC	TRBD2	TRBV19	TRBJ2-5	16	NA
CASSIYYGYTF	TGTGCCAGCAGTATTTACTATGGCTACACCTTC	NA	TRBV12-3/TRBV12-4	TRBJ1-2	11	NA
CASSYYSEGPLNTEAFF	TGTGCCAGCAGTTACTACTCGGAGGGACCGTTGAACACTGAAGCTTTCTTT	NA	TRBV6-6	TRBJ1-1	17	few
CASSSPPAASETQYF	TGTGCCAGCAGTTCCCCGCCCGCGGCGTCGGAGACCCAGTACTTC	NA	TRBV5-5	TRBJ2-5	15	few
CASTYFSGTEGYTF	TGTGCCAGCACATACTTTTCCGGGACAGAAGGCTACACCTTC	TRBD1	TRBV2	TRBJ1-2	14	NA
CASSRGGTGVTSPLHF	TGTGCCAGCAGCCGAGGCGGGACAGGGGTTACTTCACCCCTCCACTTT	TRBD1	TRBV7-2	TRBJ1-6	16	many
CAISTGPVYEQFF	TGTGCCATCAGTACGGGTCCTGTGTATGAGCAGTTCTTC	NA	TRBV10-3	TRBJ2-1	13	few
CASSYWTSGRVNEQFF	TGTGCCAGCAGTTACTGGACTAGCGGGAGGGTGAATGAGCAGTTCTTC	TRBD2	TRBV6-8	TRBJ2-1	16	NA
CASSLRTARDWPQHF	TGTGCCAGCAGCTTGCGTACAGCCCGGGATTGGCCCCAGCATTTT	NA	TRBV5-6	TRBJ1-5	15	few